Listed below are T cell receptor beta chains from one sample, sequenced in a study of regulatory T cells in long-lasting Graves disease. One entry per CDR3 protein, called by TCRdb with MiXCR from the multiplex PCR reads. Of roughly 400,000 distinct CDR3 sequences listed, roughly 21% were seen once; the top ten hold roughly an eighth. Material: peripheral blood mononuclear cells (PBMCs), obtained when the disease was refractory, from a patient treated with antithyroid drugs. The receptors originated from a female donor with Graves disease. CDR3s include the opening cysteine and the closing phenylalanine or tryptophan. A D gene is named only where the DNA matches it firmly. Clone size is stated in some rows and not others, as once, few, many or a class when expanded.

v_call	cdr3_length	d_call	j_call	clone_size	cdr3_aa	cdr3_nt
TRBV24-1	14	TRBD1	TRBJ2-5	many	CATKRPGGAETQYF	TGTGCCACCAAACGACCAGGGGGCGCGGAGACCCAGTACTTC
TRBV28	14	-	TRBJ2-7	many	CASSLREYYNEQYF	TGTGCCAGCAGTCTCAGGGAGTACTACAACGAGCAGTACTTC
TRBV24-1	16	TRBD1	TRBJ2-7	many	CATSDSGTGGEYEQYF	TGTGCCACCAGTGATTCCGGGACAGGGGGCGAGTACGAGCAGTACTTC
TRBV27	13	-	TRBJ1-2	many	CASSLSGGGGYTF	TGTGCCAGCAGTTTATCCGGGGGAGGAGGCTACACCTTC
TRBV28	11	-	TRBJ1-1	many	CASSGGIEAFF	TGTGCCAGCAGCGGGGGAATTGAAGCTTTCTTT
TRBV7-9	18	TRBD2	TRBJ2-1	-	CASSPRGASGRLYNEQFF	TGTGCCAGCAGCCCGAGAGGGGCTAGCGGGAGGCTCTACAATGAGCAGTTCTTC
TRBV28	15	-	TRBJ2-4	many	CASRSVGVAKNIQYF	TGTGCCAGCAGATCCGTGGGGGTGGCCAAAAACATTCAGTACTTC
TRBV7-8	17	TRBD2	TRBJ2-7	-	CASSPTTSGRRSYEQYF	TGTGCCAGCAGCCCCACAACTAGCGGGAGGAGATCCTACGAGCAGTACTTC
TRBV6-5	14	-	TRBJ2-7	many	CASSYSTGTYEQYF	TGTGCCAGCAGTTACTCGACGGGGACCTACGAGCAGTACTTC
TRBV14	18	-	TRBJ1-1	-	CASSQDPRRRTMNTEAFF	TGTGCCAGCAGCCAAGATCCGCGGCGGCGTACCATGAACACTGAAGCTTTCTTT
TRBV27	17	-	TRBJ1-4	many	CASSPQGGSYQNEKLFF	TGTGCCAGCAGTCCCCAGGGTGGCAGTTACCAAAATGAAAAACTGTTTTTT
TRBV7-6	15	-	TRBJ1-1	few	CASSLALEATTEAFF	TGTGCCAGCAGCTTAGCGCTTGAGGCGACCACTGAAGCTTTCTTT
TRBV30	17	TRBD2	TRBJ2-2	few	CAWSVKQAGGSTGELFF	TGTGCCTGGAGTGTAAAGCAAGCGGGAGGTTCGACCGGGGAGCTGTTTTTT
TRBV4-1	20	TRBD2	TRBJ2-1	once	CASSQLTGGTSGRAYNEQFF	TGCGCCAGCAGCCAACTCACCGGTGGGACTAGCGGAAGGGCCTACAATGAGCAGTTCTTC
TRBV7-9	16	TRBD1	TRBJ2-2	-	CASSPPGGVNTGELFF	TGTGCCAGCAGCCCCCCAGGGGGAGTAAACACCGGGGAGCTGTTTTTT
TRBV2	12	-	TRBJ1-2	-	CASTEGGYGYTF	TGTGCCAGCACCGAGGGGGGCTATGGCTACACCTTC
TRBV3-1	14	-	TRBJ1-1	few	CASTQQGSDTEAFF	TGTGCCAGCACCCAACAGGGTTCGGACACTGAAGCTTTCTTT
TRBV9	13	TRBD1	TRBJ1-2	-	CASSVRQGADYTF	TGTGCCAGCAGCGTTCGACAGGGGGCTGACTACACCTTC
TRBV27	16	TRBD2	TRBJ2-2	many	CASSSPGTSGTGELFF	TGTGCCAGCAGTTCGCCCGGGACTAGCGGCACCGGGGAGCTGTTTTTT
TRBV28	11	-	TRBJ2-7	many	CASSRRGEQYF	TGTGCCAGCAGTCGCAGGGGCGAGCAGTACTTC
TRBV27	16	TRBD2	TRBJ2-7	-	CASSTGTSGVSYEQYF	TGTGCCAGCAGCACCGGGACTAGCGGGGTATCCTACGAGCAGTACTTC
TRBV2	14	-	TRBJ1-6	-	CASSVGGPNSPLHF	TGTGCCAGCAGTGTTGGAGGGCCGAATTCACCCCTCCACTTT